This TCR beta chain was recorded in a study of CXCR3 chemokines and chemotherapy response in bladder cancer. Germline values: CDR1 SEHNR, CDR2 FQNEAQ (reference sequence). This CDR3 is 14 amino acids long. V was shortened by 5 bases and J by 4 bases, with 14 bases between the two germline ends. This clonotype is categorized as medium-sized. TCRdb recomputed calls from the PCR reads with MiXCR, one row per CDR3 protein. The sample holds approximately 2,300 distinct CDR3 sequences; roughly a sixth are singletons and the top ten take 25% to 30%. This receptor was taken from a human donor with bladder cancer that responded to neoadjuvant chemotherapy. The sample was acquired from a patient whose treatment included neoadjuvant chemotherapy. V is TRBV7-9 and J is TRBJ1-2; D gene unclear. The CDR3 coding sequence is TGTGCCAGCAGCGTACCCTTAACCACCTATGGCTACACCTTC. It translates to CASSVPLTTYGYTF.